The 30 T cell receptor beta chains below were found in one sample sequenced in a study of blood T cells in healthy people across ages (dated by TCRdb to about 2015). Receptor libraries were prepared by 5' RACE. The instrument was an Illumina HiSeq 2500. A second roughly 6 to 12 cycle PCR used a sample-barcoded 5' primer and a J-beta primer mix. The raw public reads went through TCRdb reprocessing: fastp at Q25, MiXCR clone calling, in-frame beta chains kept. Here each entry gathers all rows of one CDR3 protein and keeps the most common genes and DNA. This sample comprises more than 600,000 distinct CDR3 sequences, roughly 25% of them detected only once. The top ten hold 8% to 10% of the sample. These same data were also listed under a study on T cells of mothers and their children.

The sequenced sample was blood. These receptor sequences come from a boy under 18 in good health.

There are a few counts of this clonotype. The chain links TRBV7-2 to TRBJ1-2, with D possibly TRBD1 on 6 matching bases. The CDR3 is 15 residues long. V dropped 4 bases and J dropped 6 bases, with 18 bases sitting between them. Germline CDR1 SGHTA, CDR2 FQGNSA. The CDR3 sequence is CASSSTPGAPNGYTF. DNA of the CDR3: TGTGCCAGCAGCTCAACCCCAGGGGCGCCGAATGGCTACACCTTC.

The chain has TRBV6-6 and TRBJ2-3; 13 bases fit TRBD2. The CDR3 is made up of 17 amino acids. The germline V gene has CDR1 MNHNY and CDR2 SVGAGI (reference sequence). V lost 5 bases and J lost 6; bases outside the gene matches: 11. The CDR3 protein is CASSTGTSGNWADTQYF. The CDR3 DNA reads TGTGCCAGCAGTACGGGGACTAGCGGGAATTGGGCGGATACGCAGTATTTT.

The chain has TRBV4-1 and TRBJ2-5, with TRBD2 identical over 11 bases. TRBJ2-1 explains the end of the DNA better; the J call may be wrong. The CDR3 covers 16 residues. Germline V gene sequence: CDR1 MGHRA, CDR2 YSYEKL. CDR3 bases: TGCGCCAGCAGCCACCCAACTAGCGGGAGAAGGAATGAGCAGTTCTTC. Encoded protein: CASSHPTSGRRNEQFF.

This clonotype was counted only a few times. The chain couples TRBV7-2 to TRBJ1-1; no clear D gene. Germline V gives CDR1 SGHTA, CDR2 FQGNSA. V lost 3 bases to trimming and J lost 4 bases, with 24 bases between them. The CDR3 is made up of 18 amino acids. The CDR3 sequence is CASSLLRLRHPEGTEAFF. The CDR3 DNA is TGTGCCAGCAGCTTGCTACGATTACGGCATCCGGAGGGCACTGAAGCTTTCTTT. Based on the CDR3 plus reference TRBV7-2 and TRBJ1-1, the full variable domain is GAGVSQSPSNKVTEKGKDVELRCDPISGHTALYWYRQSLGQGLEFLIYFQGNSAPDKSGLPSDRFSAERTGGSVSTLTIQRTQQEDSAVYLCASSLLRLRHPEGTEAFFGQGTRLTVV.

The V and J genes are TRBV10-3 and TRBJ2-3; D ambiguous. The CDR3 totals 15 residues. CDR1 is ENHRY, CDR2 SYGVKD, per germline. V dropped 0 bases and J dropped 2 bases, with 9 bases sitting between them. The CDR3 coding sequence is TGTGCCATCAGTGAGTCGGCTAGGAACACAGATACGCAGTATTTT. This codes for CAISESARNTDTQYF.

This rearrangement joins TRBV7-2 to TRBJ2-3; 12 nucleotides align to TRBD2. This CDR3 contains 15 residues. Trimming took 4 bases from V and 10 from J; bases not matched to a gene: 9. Germline-derived CDR1 and CDR2 are SGHTA and FQGNSA. CDR3 sequence: CASSSGTSGFHSQYF. For the CDR3, the DNA is TGTGCCAGCAGCTCCGGGACTAGCGGGTTCCACTCGCAGTATTTT.

The CDR3 sequence: CASSENGQNQETQYF. CDR3 DNA sequence: TGTGCCAGCAGTGAAAACGGACAGAACCAAGAGACCCAGTACTTC. The rearrangement joins TRBV6-1 to TRBJ2-5; TRBD1 might be the D (6 bases). V was cut by 2 bases and J by 0 bases, with 10 bases left in between. Germline CDR1 and CDR2: MNHNS and SASEGT. This CDR3 contains 15 residues.

The rearrangement uses TRBV29-1 and TRBJ1-2; 8 bases line up with TRBD1. V trimming: 6 bases; J trimming: 3 bases; junction bases outside the gene matches: 6. CDR1 is SQVTM and CDR2 is ANQGSEA in the germline V gene. The CDR3 is 13 amino acids. Here the CDR3 reads CSVFSDRDYGYTF. In DNA, the CDR3 is TGCAGCGTCTTCTCGGACAGGGACTATGGCTACACCTTC.

The chain employs TRBV27 and TRBJ2-7; 11 bases fit TRBD1. The length of the CDR3 is 15 residues. CDR1 and CDR2 (germline): MNHEY, SMNVEV (reference sequence). Unmatched junction bases numbered 5, after V lost 3 bases and J lost 4 bases. The CDR3 protein is CASSFNGQGAYEQYF. The CDR3 bases are TGTGCCAGCAGTTTTAACGGACAGGGGGCTTACGAGCAGTACTTC.

The chain carries TRBV7-9 and TRBJ1-2; D remains unclear. Germline V gives CDR1 SEHNR, CDR2 FQNEAQ (reference sequence). The V end was cut by 1 base, the J end by 4 bases, with 10 bases between. This CDR3 comprises 14 residues. In DNA, the CDR3 is TGTGCCAGCAGCTTAGTGTCCAGGTCCTATGGCTACACCTTC. This sequence encodes CASSLVSRSYGYTF.

The chain recombines TRBV7-3 with TRBJ2-5; 7 nucleotides agree with TRBD2. The J call may be incorrect, as the DNA end agrees better with TRBJ2-1. Germline CDR1 is SGHTA and CDR2 is FQGTGA. The CDR3 sequence is 15 residues long. The CDR3 sequence is CASSSSRGDFDEQFF. The CDR3 region has the DNA TGTGCCAGCAGCTCCTCTCGGGGGGACTTTGATGAGCAGTTCTTC.

This clonotype was found a few times. This rearrangement joins TRBV7-2 to TRBJ1-4; D gene unclear. Trimming stripped 4 bases from V and 0 bases from J, with 6 bases between. The CDR3 has 14 amino acids. Germline lookup yields CDR1 SGHTA and CDR2 FQGNSA. CDR3 amino acids: CASSWATTNEKLFF. The CDR3, as DNA: TGTGCCAGCAGCTGGGCAACAACTAATGAAAAACTGTTTTTT.

There are a few counts of this clonotype. The chain uses TRBV5-1 and TRBJ2-2, with 11 bases lining up with TRBD1. CDR3 size: 17 residues. V shed 0 bases, J shed 7 bases, and the junction held 8 bases outside the gene matches. Germline V gene data show CDR1 as SGHRS and CDR2 as YFSETQ. The CDR3 DNA follows: TGCGCCAGCAGCTTGGAGGACAGGGGGCTATTTAGCGGGGAGCTGTTTTTT. Amino acid sequence: CASSLEDRGLFSGELFF.

The rearrangement uses TRBV2 and TRBJ2-1; TRBD2 aligns across 8 bases. Germline values: CDR1 SNHLY, CDR2 FYNNEI. After removal of 6 bases from V and 8 bases from J, the junction contained 9 bases not matched to a gene. The CDR3 loop spans 14 amino acids. The CDR3 DNA reads TGTGCCAGCAGGGGGACTAGTTTAGTCCATGAGCAGTTCTTC. Protein product: CASRGTSLVHEQFF.

This clonotype was recorded a few times. The V gene is TRBV7-2, the J gene TRBJ2-1, with 9 bases identical to TRBD1. From germline, CDR1 is SGHTA and CDR2 FQGNSA. CDR3 length: 15 residues. V lost 1 base to trimming and J lost 4 bases; unmatched junction nucleotides: 2. CDR3 protein: CASSLGGQGYNEQFF. CDR3 nucleotides: TGTGCCAGCAGCTTAGGGGGACAGGGTTACAATGAGCAGTTCTTC.

V usage is TRBV4-2 and J usage is TRBJ2-6; D may be TRBD1 (7 bases). This CDR3 region has 18 residues. V was shortened by 0 bases and J by 2 bases, with 14 bases between the two germline ends. CDR1 LGHNA and CDR2 YNFKEQ come from the germline V gene. The CDR3 loop is CASSQDWRGRAGANVLTF. For the CDR3, the DNA is TGTGCCAGCAGCCAAGATTGGAGGGGGCGAGCTGGGGCCAACGTCCTGACTTTC.

The chain uses TRBV6-2 or TRBV6-3 and TRBJ2-5, with D unclear. The assigned J gene may be wrong: the sequence end matches TRBJ2-7 better. The length of the CDR3 is 15 residues. Per germline, CDR1 MNHEY and CDR2 SVGEGT. The CDR3: CASTSGRPLIYEQYF. DNA for the CDR3: TGTGCCAGCACCTCGGGCAGGCCCCTAATCTACGAGCAGTACTTC.

This rearrangement joins TRBV4-2 to TRBJ2-3; D gene unclear. Trimming shortened V by 7 bases and J by 2 bases, and 7 bases separated the two germline ends. Germline CDR1 LGHNA, CDR2 YNFKEQ. The CDR3 extends over 12 amino acids. CDR3 residues: CASKSNTDTQYF. The CDR3 DNA is TGTGCCAGCAAGTCCAACACAGATACGCAGTATTTT.

This clonotype came up a few times. Its ends do not fully match the called genes, so a read error is possible. This chain uses TRBV7-2 with TRBJ2-1, with 7 bases matching TRBD2. Per germline, CDR1 SGHTA and CDR2 FQGNSA. The CDR3 covers 15 residues. The CDR3 sequence: CASSFMGGTYDEQFF. CDR3 nucleotide sequence: TGTGCCAGCAGCTTTATGGGGGGGACCTACGATGAGCAGTTCTTC.

The rearrangement joins TRBV6-1 to TRBJ1-6; TRBD1 aligns across 8 bases. CDR3 length: 17 amino acids. Germline V gives CDR1 MNHNS, CDR2 SASEGT. The V gene end was trimmed by 5 bases and the J gene end by 6 bases; junction bases not matched to a gene: 12. Written as DNA, the CDR3 is TGTGCCAGCAGTCCGACGACAGGGGACTTTGGTAATTCACCCCTCCACTTT. Translation gives CASSPTTGDFGNSPLHF.

The rearrangement links TRBV4-1 to TRBJ1-5, with 11 bases aligning to TRBD1. V gave up 5 bases and J gave up 0 bases; unmatched junction bases: 12. Germline V gene data show CDR1 as MGHRA and CDR2 as YSYEKL. CDR3 size: 19 residues. In DNA form, the CDR3 reads TGCGCCAGCAGCGAAAGCCGGGACAGGGGGTATAGTAGCAATCAGCCCCAGCATTTT. Protein: CASSESRDRGYSSNQPQHF.

This clonotype was detected a few times. This chain connects TRBV11-3 to TRBJ2-2, with D perhaps matching TRBD1 (6 bases). The CDR3 spans 20 residues. Germline V gives CDR1 SGHNT, CDR2 YENEEA. V gave up 0 bases and J gave up 0 bases, with 20 bases separating them. CDR3 nucleotide sequence: TGTGCCAGCAGCTTAGATCTCGGATTAGGACAGCATTCGAACACCGGGGAGCTGTTTTTT. Translated: CASSLDLGLGQHSNTGELFF.

This clonotype was seen just once. The chain recombines TRBV4-1 with TRBJ1-1; weak D call: TRBD1 (6 bases). V gave up 5 bases and J gave up 4 bases, with 26 bases separating them. Germline V gene data show CDR1 as MGHRA and CDR2 as YSYEKL. CDR3 length: 18 residues. The CDR3 sequence: CASSSQQTGTTWITEAFF. In DNA, the CDR3 is TGCGCCAGCAGCTCCCAACAGACCGGGACAACCTGGATCACTGAAGCTTTCTTT.

The genes are TRBV15 and TRBJ2-1, with 11 positions matching TRBD2. Germline assignment: CDR1 LNHNV and CDR2 YYDKDF (reference sequence). V was clipped by 1 base and J by 9 bases; unmatched bases: 5. The CDR3 sequence is 15 residues long. The CDR3, as DNA: TGTGCCACCAGCAGAGTGCGTAGCGGGAGGGTTGAGCAGTTCTTC. This gives the protein CATSRVRSGRVEQFF.

The rearrangement uses TRBV9 and TRBJ2-2; unclear D gene. Trimming cost V 3 bases and J 4 bases, with 16 bases left between them. The CDR3 has 16 amino acids. Germline CDR1 and CDR2: SGDLS and YYNGEE. CDR3 in amino acids: CASSAQASSGTGELFF. In DNA, the CDR3 is TGTGCCAGCAGCGCCCAAGCTTCGAGTGGCACCGGGGAGCTGTTTTTT. The whole variable domain, filled in from reference TRBV9 and TRBJ2-2, reads DSGVTQTPKHLITATGQRVTLRCSPRSGDLSVYWYQQSLDQGLQFLIQYYNGEERAKGNILERFSAQQFPDLHSELNLSSLELGDSALYFCASSAQASSGTGELFFGEGSRLTVL.

A few counts support this clonotype. This sequence joins TRBV5-1 and TRBJ2-5, with 10 bases lining up with TRBD2. This CDR3 is built from 16 residues. With 1 base clipped from V and 5 bases from J, the junction kept 8 bases outside the gene matches. CDR1 and CDR2 (germline): SGHRS, YFSETQ. This CDR3 is CASSLWASGSVETQYF. CDR3 in DNA: TGCGCCAGCAGCTTGTGGGCTAGCGGGAGTGTGGAGACCCAGTACTTC.

This clonotype was counted a few times. This chain links TRBV11-2 with TRBJ2-1, with 8 positions matching TRBD2. CDR3 length equals 17 residues. The V gene's germline CDR1 is SGHAT and CDR2 FQNNGV. V gave up 2 bases and J gave up 2 bases; unmatched junction bases: 8. This CDR3 reads CASSLRGAGATYNEQFF. CDR3 coding DNA: TGTGCCAGCAGCTTACGAGGAGCGGGGGCCACCTACAATGAGCAGTTCTTC.

The CDR3 nucleotides are TGTGCCAGCTCACCACTTCCGGGGCCAGCGAACTACGAGCAGTACTTC. It codes for CASSPLPGPANYEQYF. The J gene is TRBJ2-7, the V gene TRBV18; tentatively, D is TRBD1 or TRBD2 (5 bases each). Trimming removed 1 base at V and 3 bases at J, with 16 bases between. The CDR3 consists of 16 residues. Per germline, CDR1 KGHSH and CDR2 LQKENI.

CDR3 residues: CASSNDSGRAHNEQFF. The CDR3, as DNA: TGTGCCAGTAGTAACGATAGCGGGAGGGCCCACAATGAGCAGTTCTTC. The chain joins TRBV19 to TRBJ2-5, with 11 bases identical to TRBD2. Near its end, the DNA agrees better with TRBJ2-1, so the J call may be wrong. The CDR3 has 16 amino acids. Germline V gives CDR1 LNHDA, CDR2 SQIVND (reference sequence).

In its sample, this clonotype was seen a few times. The chain recombines TRBV20-1 with TRBJ1-2; D is perhaps TRBD1 (5 bases). There are 14 residues in the CDR3. Germline V CDR1 and CDR2: DFQATT, SNEGSKA (reference sequence). The ends were cut back, 6 bases at V and 4 bases at J, with 18 bases in the middle. As DNA, the CDR3 is TGCAGTGCACTCGGGACCGCTAACTCCTATGGCTACACCTTC. It codes for CSALGTANSYGYTF.